Here is one T cell receptor beta chain with its context. Authors' data handling: Quantification of nucleated cells was approximated via reference gene primer amplification. TCRdb's copy holds only in-frame clones and misses some; the assay was immunoSEQ multiplex PCR. For V, J and clone size, that table is used; D and trimming come from the DNA. The data show some 270,000 clones, about nine tenths seen once. The sample is drawn from a study of blood T cell repertoires in COVID-19. Study at large: Material from acute and convalescent COVID-19 was sourced from the United States, Italy and Spain. T cells, B-cell-depleted T cells, or PBMCs provided the cDNA or gDNA that served as material.

The CDR3 is 11 residues long. Germline values: CDR1 SNHLY, CDR2 FYNNEI. V was cut by 6 bases and J by 6 bases, with 8 bases left in between. The sequenced material came from peripheral blood. This TCR came from a man aged 35 to 55 with active or convalescent COVID-19. The V and J genes are TRBV2 and TRBJ1-2; D is undetermined. CDR3 sequence reads: CASREGDGYTF. The CDR3 DNA sequence: TGTGCCAGCAGAGAGGGAGATGGCTACACCTTC.